The clone carrying this TCR beta chain was counted a few times. 13 Jbeta primers and 60 Vbeta primers were used for the PCR. Profiled with immunoSEQ multiplex PCR; TCRdb holds only in-frame clones, not every one. In the table there are 90,000 to 120,000 clones, about 74% of which are singletons. The record originates from a study of cytomegalovirus exposure and HLA in healthy donors. From germline, CDR1 is MGHDK and CDR2 SYGVNS. The length of the CDR3 is 14 residues. V trimming: 3 bases; J trimming: 7 bases; junction bases outside the gene matches: 8. This sequence originates from a woman in her forties in good health and CMV-seropositive. The chain couples TRBV25-1 to TRBJ1-1, with 7 bases that match TRBD1. The specimen sequenced was PBMCs. The CDR3 nucleotides are TGTGCCAGCAGTGATGCAGGGGGTTTATATGAAGCTTTCTTT. Its translation: CASSDAGGLYEAFF. The full variable domain, with the rest looked up from reference TRBV25-1 and TRBJ1-1, is EADIYQTPRYLVIGTGKKITLECSQTMGHDKMYWYQQDPGMELHLIHYSYGVNSTEKGDLSSESTVSRIRTEHFPLTLESARPSHTSQYLCASSDAGGLYEAFFGQGTRLTVV.